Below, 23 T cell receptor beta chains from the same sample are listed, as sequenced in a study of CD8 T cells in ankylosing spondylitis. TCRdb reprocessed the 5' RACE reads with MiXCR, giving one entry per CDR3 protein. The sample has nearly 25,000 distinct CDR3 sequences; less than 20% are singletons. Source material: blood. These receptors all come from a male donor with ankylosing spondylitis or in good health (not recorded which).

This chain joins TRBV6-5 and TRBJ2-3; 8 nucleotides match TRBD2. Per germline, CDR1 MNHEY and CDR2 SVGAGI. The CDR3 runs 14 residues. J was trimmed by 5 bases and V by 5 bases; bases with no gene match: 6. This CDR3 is CASSLGLAGDTQYF. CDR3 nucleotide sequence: TGTGCCAGCAGTCTAGGACTAGCTGGAGATACGCAGTATTTT.

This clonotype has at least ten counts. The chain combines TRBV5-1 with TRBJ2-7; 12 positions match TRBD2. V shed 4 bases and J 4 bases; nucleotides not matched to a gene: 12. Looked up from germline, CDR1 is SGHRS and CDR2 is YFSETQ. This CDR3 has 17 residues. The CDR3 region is CASSRKPTSGSAYEQYF. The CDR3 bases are TGCGCCAGCAGCCGTAAACCGACTAGCGGGAGTGCGTACGAGCAGTACTTC.

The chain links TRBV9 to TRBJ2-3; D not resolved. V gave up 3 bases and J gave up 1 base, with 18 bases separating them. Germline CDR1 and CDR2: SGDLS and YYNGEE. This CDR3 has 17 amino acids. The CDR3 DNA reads TGTGCCAGCAGCGAATTCGAACGGGCCCTGGGCACAGATACGCAGTATTTT. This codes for CASSEFERALGTDTQYF.

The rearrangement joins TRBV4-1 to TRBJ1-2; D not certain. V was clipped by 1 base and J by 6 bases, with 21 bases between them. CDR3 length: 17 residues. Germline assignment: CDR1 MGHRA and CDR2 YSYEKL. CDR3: CASSQGSGGMLLDGYTF. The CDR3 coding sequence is TGCGCCAGCAGCCAAGGGTCCGGTGGGATGCTCCTTGATGGCTACACCTTC.

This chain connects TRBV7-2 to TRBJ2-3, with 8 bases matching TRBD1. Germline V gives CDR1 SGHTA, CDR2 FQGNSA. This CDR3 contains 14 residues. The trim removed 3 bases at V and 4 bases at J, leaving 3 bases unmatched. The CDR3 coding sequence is TGTGCCAGCAGCTTTCAGGGGGCTGCAGATACGCAGTATTTT. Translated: CASSFQGAADTQYF.

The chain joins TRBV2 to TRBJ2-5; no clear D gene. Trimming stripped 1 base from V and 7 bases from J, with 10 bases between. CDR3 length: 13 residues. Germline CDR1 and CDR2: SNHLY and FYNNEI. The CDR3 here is CASSEDQFSTQYF. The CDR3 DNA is TGTGCCAGCAGTGAAGATCAGTTTTCGACCCAGTACTTC.

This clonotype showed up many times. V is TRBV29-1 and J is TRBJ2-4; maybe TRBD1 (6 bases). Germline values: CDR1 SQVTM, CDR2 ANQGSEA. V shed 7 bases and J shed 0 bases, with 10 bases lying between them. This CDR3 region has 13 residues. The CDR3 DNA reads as TGCAGCGCCTCGACAGGAGCCAAAAACATTCAGTACTTC. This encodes CSASTGAKNIQYF.

The CDR3 sequence: CASSLGQGPYEQYF. The CDR3 DNA reads as TGTGCCAGCAGTTTAGGCCAGGGTCCCTACGAGCAGTACTTC. The chain uses TRBV12-3 or TRBV12-4 and TRBJ2-7; D is possibly TRBD1 (5 bases). V was cut by 1 base and J by 2 bases, with 9 bases left in between. There are 14 residues in the CDR3.

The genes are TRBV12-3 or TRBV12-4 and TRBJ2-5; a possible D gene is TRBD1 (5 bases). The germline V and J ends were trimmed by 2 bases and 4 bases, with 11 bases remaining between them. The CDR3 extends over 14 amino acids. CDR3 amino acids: CASSLSGRAETQYF. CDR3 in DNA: TGTGCCAGCAGTTTAAGTGGCAGGGCAGAGACCCAGTACTTC.

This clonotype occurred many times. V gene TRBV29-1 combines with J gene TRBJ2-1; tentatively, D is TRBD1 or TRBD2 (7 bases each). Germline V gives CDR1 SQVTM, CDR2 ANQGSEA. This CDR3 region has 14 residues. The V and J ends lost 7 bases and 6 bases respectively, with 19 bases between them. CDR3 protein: CSAPRTGGSNEQFF. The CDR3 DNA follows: TGCAGCGCCCCTAGGACAGGCGGGAGCAATGAGCAGTTCTTC.

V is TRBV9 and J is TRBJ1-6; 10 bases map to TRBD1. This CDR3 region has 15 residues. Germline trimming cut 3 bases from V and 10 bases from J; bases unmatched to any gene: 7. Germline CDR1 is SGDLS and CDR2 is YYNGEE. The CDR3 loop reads CASSAETGGGSPLHF. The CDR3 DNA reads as TGTGCCAGCAGCGCCGAGACAGGGGGCGGCTCACCCCTCCACTTT.

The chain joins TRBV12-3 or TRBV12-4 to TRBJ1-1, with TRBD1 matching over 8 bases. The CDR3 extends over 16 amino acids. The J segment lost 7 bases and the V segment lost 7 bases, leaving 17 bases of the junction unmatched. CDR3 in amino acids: CASTMDRVELAGEAFF. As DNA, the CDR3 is TGTGCCAGCACCATGGACAGGGTCGAATTAGCCGGTGAAGCTTTCTTT.

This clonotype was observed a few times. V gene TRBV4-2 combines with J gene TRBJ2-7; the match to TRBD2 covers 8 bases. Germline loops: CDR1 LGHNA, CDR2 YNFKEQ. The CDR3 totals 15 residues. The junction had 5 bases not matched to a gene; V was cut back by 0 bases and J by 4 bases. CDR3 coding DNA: TGTGCCAGCAGCCAAGATTTCGGGGGGGCTTACGAGCAGTACGTC. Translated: CASSQDFGGAYEQYV.

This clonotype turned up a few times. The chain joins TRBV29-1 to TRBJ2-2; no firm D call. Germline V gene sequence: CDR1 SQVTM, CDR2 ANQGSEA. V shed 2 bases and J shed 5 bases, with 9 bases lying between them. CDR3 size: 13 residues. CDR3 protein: CSVELPGTGELFF. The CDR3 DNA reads TGCAGCGTTGAACTCCCCGGGACCGGGGAGCTGTTTTTT.

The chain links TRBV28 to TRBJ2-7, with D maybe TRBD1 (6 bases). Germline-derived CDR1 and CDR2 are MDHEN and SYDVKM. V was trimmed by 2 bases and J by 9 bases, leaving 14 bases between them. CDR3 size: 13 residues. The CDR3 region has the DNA TGTGCCAGCAGTTTACGACAGGACCAGAGGCAGTACTTC. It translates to CASSLRQDQRQYF.

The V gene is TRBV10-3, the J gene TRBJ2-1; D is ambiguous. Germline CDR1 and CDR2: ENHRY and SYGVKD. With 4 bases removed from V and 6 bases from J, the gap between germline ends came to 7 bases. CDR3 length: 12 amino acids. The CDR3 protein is CAISGPLNEQFF. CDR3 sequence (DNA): TGTGCCATCAGTGGACCACTCAATGAGCAGTTCTTC.

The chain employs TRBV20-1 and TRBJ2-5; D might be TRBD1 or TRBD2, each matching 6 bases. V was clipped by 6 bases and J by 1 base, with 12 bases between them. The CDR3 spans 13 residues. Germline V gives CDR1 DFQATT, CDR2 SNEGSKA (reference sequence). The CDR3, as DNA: TGCAGTGCAGCTCGGGGGCGCCAAGAGACCCAGTACTTC. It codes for CSAARGRQETQYF.

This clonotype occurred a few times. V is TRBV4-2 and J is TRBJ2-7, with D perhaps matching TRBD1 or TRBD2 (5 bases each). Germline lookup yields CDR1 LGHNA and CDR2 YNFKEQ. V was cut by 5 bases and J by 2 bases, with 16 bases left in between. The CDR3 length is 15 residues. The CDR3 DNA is TGTGCCAGCAGCGCCCGAATTCCGGGACCCTACGAGCAGTACGTC. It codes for CASSARIPGPYEQYV.

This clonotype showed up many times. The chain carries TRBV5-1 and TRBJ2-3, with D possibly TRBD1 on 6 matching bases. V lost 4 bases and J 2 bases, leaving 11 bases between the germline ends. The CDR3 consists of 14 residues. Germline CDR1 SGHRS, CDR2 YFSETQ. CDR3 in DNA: TGCGCCAGCAGCGTTTCGGGACACACAGATACGCAGTATTTT. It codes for CASSVSGHTDTQYF.

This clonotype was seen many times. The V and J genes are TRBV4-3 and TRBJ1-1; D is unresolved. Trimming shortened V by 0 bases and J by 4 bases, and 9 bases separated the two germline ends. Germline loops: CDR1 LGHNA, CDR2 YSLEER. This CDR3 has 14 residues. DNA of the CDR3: TGCGCCAGCAGCCAAGAGTTCCTTTTCACTGAAGCTTTCTTT. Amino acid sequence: CASSQEFLFTEAFF.

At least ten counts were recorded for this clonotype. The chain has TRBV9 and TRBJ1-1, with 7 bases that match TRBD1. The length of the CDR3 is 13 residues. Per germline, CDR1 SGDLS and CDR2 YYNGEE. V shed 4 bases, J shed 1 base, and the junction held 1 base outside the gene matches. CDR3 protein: CASSQGGNTEAFF. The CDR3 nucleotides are TGTGCCAGCAGCCAGGGGGGGAACACTGAAGCTTTCTTT.

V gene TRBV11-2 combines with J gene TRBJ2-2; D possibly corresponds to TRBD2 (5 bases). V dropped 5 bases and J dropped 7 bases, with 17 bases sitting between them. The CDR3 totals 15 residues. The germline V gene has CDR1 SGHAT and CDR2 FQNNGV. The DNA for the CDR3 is TGTGCCAGCAGCCCACGCCCGAGGGCCGTCGGGGAGCTGTTTTTT. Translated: CASSPRPRAVGELFF.

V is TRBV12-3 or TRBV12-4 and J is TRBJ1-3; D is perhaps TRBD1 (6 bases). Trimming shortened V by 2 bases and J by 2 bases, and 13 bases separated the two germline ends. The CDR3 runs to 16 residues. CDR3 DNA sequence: TGTGCCAGCAGTTTAATCGCAGGGGTCCCTGGAAACACCATATATTTT. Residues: CASSLIAGVPGNTIYF.